This TCR beta chain came from a study of persistence of HIV-infected CD4 T cells. Background on the study: Donors had been on suppressive ART for a median of roughly 8 years. Study-wide findings and caveats: The rare CMV-responding cells with HIV-1 proviruses were not separately TCR-sequenced. CMV- and Gag-responding cells had lower TCRbeta richness than CD3/CD28-responding cells.

An overlapping HIV-1 Gag peptide pool stimulated these cells at about 1 ug/peptide/mL. Sorting selected CD4+ T cells upregulating both CD40 ligand and CD69. These HIV-1-infected adults initiated suppressive ART in chronic infection. Germline V lookup: CDR1 GTSNPN, CDR2 SVGIG (reference sequence). The CDR3 runs 18 residues. Trimming took 1 base from V and 0 from J, leaving 16 bases between them. This was the immunoSEQ version 4 assay in survey mode. The method was immunoSEQ multiplex PCR; TCRdb's version includes in-frame clones alone and lacks a portion of them. The repertoire includes approximately 25,000 clones, less than 85% of them detected once, and around 1.9% sits in the top ten. Of note for this clone: Its antigen is undetermined.

The chain joins TRBV30 to TRBJ1-6; maybe TRBD1 (5 bases). Material: CD4+ T cells sorted from PBMCs after approximately 19-hour stimulation, obtained from a patient who received antiretroviral therapy. The TCR comes from an adult man with HIV who was CMV-seropositive. The CDR3 region has the DNA TGTGCCTGGAGTGCCACTTCCGGGGACTTCTCCTATAATTCACCCCTCCACTTT. Amino acid sequence: CAWSATSGDFSYNSPLHF. Looking up the rest from reference TRBV30 and TRBJ1-6 gives the full variable domain: SQTIHQWPATLVQPVGSPLSLECTVEGTSNPNLYWYRQAAGRGLQLLFYSVGIGQISSEVPQNLSASRPQDRQFILSSKKLLLSDSGFYLCAWSATSGDFSYNSPLHFGNGTRLTVT.